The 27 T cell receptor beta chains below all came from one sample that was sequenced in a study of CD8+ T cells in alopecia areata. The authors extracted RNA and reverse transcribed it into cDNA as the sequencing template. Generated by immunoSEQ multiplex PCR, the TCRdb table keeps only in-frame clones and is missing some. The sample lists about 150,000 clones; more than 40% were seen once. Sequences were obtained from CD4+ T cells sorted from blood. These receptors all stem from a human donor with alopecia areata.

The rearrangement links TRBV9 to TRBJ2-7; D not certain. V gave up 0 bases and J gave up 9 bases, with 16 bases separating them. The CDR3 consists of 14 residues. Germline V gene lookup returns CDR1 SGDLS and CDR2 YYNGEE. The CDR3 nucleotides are TGTGCCAGCAGCGTAGCTCAAGGGCTGGGCGTGCAGTACTTC. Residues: CASSVAQGLGVQYF.

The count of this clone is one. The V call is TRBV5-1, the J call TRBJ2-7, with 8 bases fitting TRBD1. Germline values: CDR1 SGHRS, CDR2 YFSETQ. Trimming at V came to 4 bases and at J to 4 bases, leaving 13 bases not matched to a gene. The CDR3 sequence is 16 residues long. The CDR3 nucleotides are TGCGCCAGCAGCCCGACAACTCCGGGACAGGCATACGAGCAGTACTTC. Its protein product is CASSPTTPGQAYEQYF.

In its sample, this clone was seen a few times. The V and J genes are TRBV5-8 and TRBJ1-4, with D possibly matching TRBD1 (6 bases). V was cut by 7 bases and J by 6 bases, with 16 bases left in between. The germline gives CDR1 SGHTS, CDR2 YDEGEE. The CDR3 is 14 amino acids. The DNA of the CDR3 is TGTGCCAGCCAGAGGCGGGAGGGGGATGAAAAACTGTTTTTT. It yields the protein CASQRREGDEKLFF.

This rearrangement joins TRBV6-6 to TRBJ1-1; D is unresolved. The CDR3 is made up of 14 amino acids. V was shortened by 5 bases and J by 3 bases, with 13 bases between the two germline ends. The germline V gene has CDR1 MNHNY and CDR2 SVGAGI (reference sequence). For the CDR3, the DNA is TGTGCCAGCAGTGCCGGCGGAGTATACACTGAAGCTTTCTTT. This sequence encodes CASSAGGVYTEAFF.

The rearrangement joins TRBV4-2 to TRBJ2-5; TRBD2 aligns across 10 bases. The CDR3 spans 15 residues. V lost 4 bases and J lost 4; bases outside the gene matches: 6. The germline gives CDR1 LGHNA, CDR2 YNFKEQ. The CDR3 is CASSPLAGGLETQYF. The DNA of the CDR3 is TGTGCCAGCAGCCCCTTAGCGGGAGGATTAGAGACCCAGTACTTC.

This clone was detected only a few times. As DNA, the CDR3 is TGTGCCAGCGGATCCGACACAAAAGAGACCCAGTACTTC. Protein product: CASGSDTKETQYF. The gene calls are TRBV11-2 and TRBJ2-5; D is uncertain. The V end was cut by 8 bases, the J end by 3 bases, with 13 bases between. Germline CDR1 SGHAT, CDR2 FQNNGV. The CDR3 covers 13 residues.

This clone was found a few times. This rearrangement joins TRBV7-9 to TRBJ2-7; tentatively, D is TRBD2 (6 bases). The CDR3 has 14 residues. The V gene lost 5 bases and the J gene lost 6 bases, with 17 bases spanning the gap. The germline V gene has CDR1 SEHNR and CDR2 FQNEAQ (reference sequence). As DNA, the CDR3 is TGTGCCAGCAGCCCCACCGGGGGTGGGGGCGAGCAGTACTTC. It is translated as CASSPTGGGGEQYF.

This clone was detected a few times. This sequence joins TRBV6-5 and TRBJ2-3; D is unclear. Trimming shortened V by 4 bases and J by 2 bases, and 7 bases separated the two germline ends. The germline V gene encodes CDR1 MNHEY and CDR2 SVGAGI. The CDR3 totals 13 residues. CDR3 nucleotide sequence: TGTGCCAGCAGTTTCCAGTCCACAGATACGCAGTATTTT. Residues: CASSFQSTDTQYF.

CDR3 protein: CASSQEINTEAFF. In DNA form, the CDR3 reads TGTGCCAGCAGCCAAGAGATCAATACTGAAGCTTTCTTT. The gene calls are TRBV14 and TRBJ1-1, with D unclear. Trimming shortened V by 0 bases and J by 5 bases, and 7 bases separated the two germline ends. Germline values: CDR1 SGHDN, CDR2 FVKESK. The CDR3 covers 13 residues. Full variable domain (missing parts from reference TRBV14 and TRBJ1-1): EAGVTQFPSHSVIEKGQTVTLRCDPISGHDNLYWYRRVMGKEIKFLLHFVKESKQDESGMPNNRFLAERTGGTYSTLKVQPAELEDSGVYFCASSQEINTEAFFGQGTRLTVV.

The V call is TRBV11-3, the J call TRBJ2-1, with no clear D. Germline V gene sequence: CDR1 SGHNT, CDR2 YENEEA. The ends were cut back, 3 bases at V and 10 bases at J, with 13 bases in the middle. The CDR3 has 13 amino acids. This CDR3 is CASSFSSPGEQFF. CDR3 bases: TGTGCCAGCAGCTTTTCGAGCCCCGGGGAGCAGTTCTTC.

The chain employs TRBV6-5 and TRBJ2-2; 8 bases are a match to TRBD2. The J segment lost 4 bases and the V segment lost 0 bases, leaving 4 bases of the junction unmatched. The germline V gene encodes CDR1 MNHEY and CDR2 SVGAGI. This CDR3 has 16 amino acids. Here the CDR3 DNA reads TGTGCCAGCAGTTACTCGTCCAGCGGGGGCACCGGGGAGCTGTTTTTT. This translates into CASSYSSSGGTGELFF.

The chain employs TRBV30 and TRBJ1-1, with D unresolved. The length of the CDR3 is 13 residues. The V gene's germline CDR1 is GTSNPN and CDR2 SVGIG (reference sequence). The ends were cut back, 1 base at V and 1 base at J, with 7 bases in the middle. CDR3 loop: CAWSATWNTEAFF. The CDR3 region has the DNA TGTGCCTGGAGTGCGACCTGGAACACTGAAGCTTTCTTT.

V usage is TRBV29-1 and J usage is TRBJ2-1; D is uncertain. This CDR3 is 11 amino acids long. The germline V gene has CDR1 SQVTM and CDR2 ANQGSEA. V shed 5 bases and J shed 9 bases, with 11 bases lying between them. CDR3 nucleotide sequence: TGCAGCGTTACAACCCGGAGTGAGCAGTTCTTC. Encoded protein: CSVTTRSEQFF.

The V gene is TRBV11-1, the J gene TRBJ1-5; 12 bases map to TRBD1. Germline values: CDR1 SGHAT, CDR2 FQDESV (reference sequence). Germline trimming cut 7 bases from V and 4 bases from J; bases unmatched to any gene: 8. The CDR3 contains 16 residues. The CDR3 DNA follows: TGTGCCAGCATGGGACAGGGGGCGGTGAGGAATCAGCCCCAGCATTTT. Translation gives CASMGQGAVRNQPQHF.

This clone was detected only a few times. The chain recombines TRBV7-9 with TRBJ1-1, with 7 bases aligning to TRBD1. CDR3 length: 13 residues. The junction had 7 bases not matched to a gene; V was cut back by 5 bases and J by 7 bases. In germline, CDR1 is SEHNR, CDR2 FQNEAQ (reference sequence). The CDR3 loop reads CASSPGQKGEAFF. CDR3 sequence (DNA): TGTGCCAGCAGCCCGGGACAGAAAGGTGAAGCTTTCTTT. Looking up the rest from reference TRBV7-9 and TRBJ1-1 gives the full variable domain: DTGVSQNPRHKITKRGQNVTFRCDPISEHNRLYWYRQTLGQGPEFLTYFQNEAQLEKSRLLSDRFSAERPKGSFSTLEIQRTEQGDSAMYLCASSPGQKGEAFFGQGTRLTVV.

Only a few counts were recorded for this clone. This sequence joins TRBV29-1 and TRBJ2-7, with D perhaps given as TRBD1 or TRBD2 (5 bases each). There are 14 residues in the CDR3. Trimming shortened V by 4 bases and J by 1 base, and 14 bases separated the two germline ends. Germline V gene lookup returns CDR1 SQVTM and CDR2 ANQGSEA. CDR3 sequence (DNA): TGCAGCGTTGGGGCACCGGGGCTTTCCTACGAGCAGTACTTC. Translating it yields CSVGAPGLSYEQYF.

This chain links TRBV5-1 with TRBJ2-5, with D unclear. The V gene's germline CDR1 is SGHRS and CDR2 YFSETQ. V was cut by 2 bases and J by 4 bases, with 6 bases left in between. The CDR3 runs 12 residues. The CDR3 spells CASSFSGETQYF. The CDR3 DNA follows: TGCGCCAGCAGCTTCTCTGGAGAGACCCAGTACTTC.

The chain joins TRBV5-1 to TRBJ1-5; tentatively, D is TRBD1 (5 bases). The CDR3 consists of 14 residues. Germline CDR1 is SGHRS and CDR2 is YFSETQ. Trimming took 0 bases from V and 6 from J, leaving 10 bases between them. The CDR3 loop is CASSLESGFQPQHF. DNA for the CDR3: TGCGCCAGCAGCTTGGAGTCAGGGTTTCAGCCCCAGCATTTT.

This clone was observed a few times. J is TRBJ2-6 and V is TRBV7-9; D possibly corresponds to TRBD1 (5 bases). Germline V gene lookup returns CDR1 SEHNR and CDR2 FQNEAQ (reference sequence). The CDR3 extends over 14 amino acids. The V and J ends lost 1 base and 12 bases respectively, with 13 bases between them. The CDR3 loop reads CASSLGLGPGVLTF. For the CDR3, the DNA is TGTGCCAGCAGCTTAGGGTTGGGGCCAGGCGTCCTGACTTTC. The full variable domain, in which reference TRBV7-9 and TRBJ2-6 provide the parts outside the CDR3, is DTGVSQNPRHKITKRGQNVTFRCDPISEHNRLYWYRQTLGQGPEFLTYFQNEAQLEKSRLLSDRFSAERPKGSFSTLEIQRTEQGDSAMYLCASSLGLGPGVLTFGAGSRLTVL.

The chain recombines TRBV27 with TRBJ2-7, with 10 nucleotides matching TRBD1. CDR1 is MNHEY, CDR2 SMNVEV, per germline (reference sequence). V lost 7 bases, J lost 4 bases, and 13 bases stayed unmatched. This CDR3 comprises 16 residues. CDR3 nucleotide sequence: TGTGCCAGCACCCCGGGACAGGGGACATTGTCGTACGAGCAGTACTTC. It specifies CASTPGQGTLSYEQYF.

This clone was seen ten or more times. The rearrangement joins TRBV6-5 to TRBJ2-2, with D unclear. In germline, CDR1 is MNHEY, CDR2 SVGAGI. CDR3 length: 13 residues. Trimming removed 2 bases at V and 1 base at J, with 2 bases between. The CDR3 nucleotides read TGTGCCAGCAGTTACCAGAACACCGGGGAGCTGTTTTTT. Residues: CASSYQNTGELFF.

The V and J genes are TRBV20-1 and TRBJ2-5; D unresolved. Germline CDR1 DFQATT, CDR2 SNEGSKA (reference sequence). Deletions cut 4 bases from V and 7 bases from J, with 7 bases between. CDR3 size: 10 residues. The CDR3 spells CSANEGTQYF. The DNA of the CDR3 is TGCAGTGCTAATGAAGGGACCCAGTACTTC.

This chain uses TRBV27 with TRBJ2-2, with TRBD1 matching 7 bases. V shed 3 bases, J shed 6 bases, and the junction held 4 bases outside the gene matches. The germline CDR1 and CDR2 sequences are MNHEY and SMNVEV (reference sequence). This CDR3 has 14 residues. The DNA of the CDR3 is TGTGCCAGCAGTTTGACAGGGTTCGCCGGGGAGCTGTTTTTT. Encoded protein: CASSLTGFAGELFF.

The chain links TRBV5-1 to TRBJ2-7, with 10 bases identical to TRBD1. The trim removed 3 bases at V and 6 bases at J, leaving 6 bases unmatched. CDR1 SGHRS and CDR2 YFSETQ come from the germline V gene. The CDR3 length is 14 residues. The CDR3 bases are TGCGCCAGCAGCTCCACCGGGACAGGGGTCGAGCAGTACTTC. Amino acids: CASSSTGTGVEQYF.

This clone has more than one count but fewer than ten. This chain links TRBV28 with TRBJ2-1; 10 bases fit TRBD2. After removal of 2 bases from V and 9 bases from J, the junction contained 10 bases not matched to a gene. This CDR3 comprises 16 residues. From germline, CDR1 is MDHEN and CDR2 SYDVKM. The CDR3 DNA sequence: TGTGCCAGCAGTTTACCAGCCAGCGGGAGGGCCTTTGAGCAGTTCTTC. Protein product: CASSLPASGRAFEQFF.

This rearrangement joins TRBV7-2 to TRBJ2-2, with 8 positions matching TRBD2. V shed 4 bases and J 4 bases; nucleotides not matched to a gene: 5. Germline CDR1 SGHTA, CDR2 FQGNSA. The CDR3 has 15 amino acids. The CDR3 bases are TGTGCCAGCAGCTCGGGACTAGTCGGCACCGGGGAGCTGTTTTTT. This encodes CASSSGLVGTGELFF.

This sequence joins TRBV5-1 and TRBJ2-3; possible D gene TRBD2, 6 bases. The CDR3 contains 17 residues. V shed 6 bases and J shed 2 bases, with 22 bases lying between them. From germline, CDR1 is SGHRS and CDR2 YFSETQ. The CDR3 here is CASNYLGLAEITDTQYF. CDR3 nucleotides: TGCGCCAGCAATTATTTGGGTTTAGCGGAGATCACAGATACGCAGTATTTT.